The rows below give T cell receptor beta chains drawn from one sample of a study of shared T cell receptors in the human thymus. Using immunoSEQ multiplex PCR, the repertoire was profiled, and TCRdb retains in-frame clones only, with some absent. The table has approximately 760,000 clones, 80% to 90% seen once. The sample also formed part of further work on human thymus T cells.

Sequencing used thymocytes. All receptors come from a girl in the first two years of life with a congenital heart defect. Both conserved end residues are part of each CDR3. A D gene is named only where the DNA matches it firmly. Clone size, where shown, is once, few, many, or a class for clones that have expanded.

>.|.|TRBV9|TRBJ2-3
TGTGCCAGCAGCGTAGGTACGGGGGGCACAGATACGCAGTATTTT
CASSVGTGGTDTQYF
>TRBD2|.|TRBV7-9|TRBJ2-3
TGTGCCAGCAGCTTCCGAGCGGGGGGCCCATTCTCTCAGGGTACGCAGTATTTT
CASSFRAGGPFSQGTQYF
>.|.|TRBV14|TRBJ2-7
TGTGCCAGCAGCCACCAGGAGGGTCTGAGCCACGAGCAGTACTTC
CASSHQEGLSHEQYF
>TRBD1|.|TRBV7-9|TRBJ1-2
TGTGCCAGCAGCCGCCTTAAGAGATACGGACAGGGGGAGGACTATGGCTACACCTTC
CASSRLKRYGQGEDYGYTF
>TRBD1|.|TRBV2|TRBJ1-1
TGTGCCAGCCGAAGAACGGGACAGGGGAGTAATCGGGCTGAAGCTTTCTTT
CASRRTGQGSNRAEAFF
>.|.|TRBV18|TRBJ1-2
TGTGCCAGCTCACGGCCGAAACAGGTTCATGGCTACACCTTC
CASSRPKQVHGYTF
>.|.|TRBV6-5|TRBJ1-2
TGTGCCAGCAGTTTTGAGGGCTACACCTTC
CASSFEGYTF
>.|.|TRBV19|TRBJ1-2
TGTGCCAGTAGTCTAAGAAAAAATCGGGAAATTGGCTATGGCTACACCTTC
CASSLRKNREIGYGYTF
>TRBD1|.|TRBV4-1|TRBJ2-7
TGCGCCAGCAGCCAAGGACCCGACAGGGGATATTCCTACGAGCAGTACTTC
CASSQGPDRGYSYEQYF
>TRBD2|once|TRBV12-5|TRBJ2-2
TGTGCTAGTGGTTTGGAGGGACTAGCGGGGGATTCGAACACCGGGGAGCTGTTTTTT
CASGLEGLAGDSNTGELFF
>.|.|TRBV7-2|TRBJ1-1
TGTGCCAGCAGCTTAGCGGGGAAAAGAGGACATCCGAACACTGAAGCTTTCTTT
CASSLAGKRGHPNTEAFF
>TRBD1|.|TRBV29-1|TRBJ1-3
TGCAGCGCCAAACTACAGGGGGCTCGTAGAAACACCATATATTTT
CSAKLQGARRNTIYF
>TRBD1|.|TRBV2|TRBJ2-6
TGTGCCAACCCGGACAGGGAGGCTCGTGGGGCCAACGTCCTGACTTTC
CANPDREARGANVLTF